These T cell receptor beta chains were read from a single sample in a study of blood T cell repertoires in COVID-19. Clones were sequenced by immunoSEQ multiplex PCR, and TCRdb holds only the in-frame ones, with some missing. This sample has more than 85,000 clones; around 85% occur once, and the top ten carry roughly 2.7%. Sequenced: PBMCs or T cells enriched from blood (not recorded which). The origin of the receptors is a woman in her forties or fifties who had recovered from COVID-19. CDR3s include the opening cysteine and the closing phenylalanine or tryptophan. The order of the fields is J gene, D gene, clone size, V gene, CDR3 protein, CDR3 DNA. D genes are given only for firm matches. The size field is filled for only some rows; it gives once, few, many or a size class.

TRBJ1-1 | TRBD1 | . | TRBV6-1 | CASSEARGQTNTEAFF | TGTGCCAGCAGTGAAGCTAGGGGGCAGACGAACACTGAAGCTTTCTTT
TRBJ1-2 | TRBD1 | . | TRBV29-1 | CSVERDRTTNYGYTF | TGCAGCGTTGAACGGGACAGGACCACTAACTATGGCTACACCTTC
TRBJ1-2 | . | . | TRBV28 | CASSILTEVKDYGYTF | TGTGCCAGCAGTATTTTGACGGAGGTGAAGGACTATGGCTACACCTTC
TRBJ2-6 | . | . | TRBV5-1 | CASSLDRVGGANVLTF | TGCGCCAGCAGCTTGGACCGGGTCGGTGGGGCCAACGTCCTGACTTTC
TRBJ2-5 | . | . | TRBV18 | CASSPYTEAPHQETQYF | TGTGCCAGCTCACCATACACGGAGGCCCCCCATCAAGAGACCCAGTACTTC
TRBJ2-1 | . | . | TRBV11-2 | CASSLASYNEQFF | TGTGCCAGCAGCTTAGCTTCGTACAATGAGCAGTTCTTC
TRBJ2-3 | TRBD1 | medium-sized | TRBV27 | CASSSWTGGTDTQYF | TGTGCCAGCAGTTCTTGGACAGGGGGCACAGATACGCAGTATTTT
TRBJ1-5 | . | few | TRBV28 | CASNPAGDQPQHF | TGTGCCAGCAACCCCGCCGGGGATCAGCCCCAGCATTTT
TRBJ1-2 | . | . | TRBV9 | CASSVTGTRRGYTF | TGTGCCAGCAGCGTGACGGGTACCCGGCGTGGCTACACCTTC
TRBJ1-5 | . | . | TRBV6-1 | CASRDPGEEKPQHF | TGTGCCAGCAGAGACCCCGGGGAAGAAAAGCCCCAGCATTTT
TRBJ1-6 | . | . | TRBV5-4 | CASSLDRGNSPLHF | TGTGCCAGCAGCTTGGACCGGGGAAATTCACCCCTCCACTTT
TRBJ1-4 | . | few | TRBV5-4 | CASSLSSGVGDGEKLFF | TGTGCCAGCAGCTTGTCCTCGGGTGTAGGGGATGGTGAAAAACTGTTTTTT
TRBJ1-4 | TRBD1 | . | TRBV15 | CATGTGSLGRELFF | TGTGCCACCGGGACAGGGTCGCTTGGTAGGGAACTGTTTTTT
TRBJ2-7 | . | . | TRBV2 | CASSDLTPEQYF | TGTGCCAGCAGTGATCTAACCCCGGAGCAGTACTTC
TRBJ1-4 | . | . | TRBV9 | CASSVRDGRGEKLFF | TGTGCCAGCAGCGTAAGGGATGGGCGGGGGGAAAAACTGTTTTTT
TRBJ2-5 | . | . | TRBV18 | CASSSDSQETQYF | TGTGCCAGCTCATCGGACAGCCAAGAGACCCAGTACTTC
TRBJ2-5 | . | once | TRBV27 | CASSKGRETQYF | TGTGCCAGCAGTAAGGGGCGGGAGACCCAGTACTTC
TRBJ2-5 | . | once | TRBV7-9 | CASSFFGPAETQYF | TGTGCCAGCAGCTTCTTTGGGCCGGCGGAGACCCAGTACTTC
TRBJ1-4 | TRBD1 | . | TRBV30 | CAWSPGTGGFEKLFF | TGTGCCTGGAGTCCCGGGACAGGGGGCTTTGAAAAACTGTTTTTT
TRBJ2-3 | TRBD1 | once | TRBV19 | CATTATTGVRPDTQYF | TGTGCCACCACCGCAACCACAGGGGTCCGGCCAGATACGCAGTATTTT
TRBJ2-5 | . | . | TRBV5-4 | CASSERQQGFGTQYF | TGTGCCAGCAGCGAGAGACAACAGGGTTTTGGGACCCAGTACTTC
TRBJ1-2 | TRBD1 | once | TRBV7-2 | CASSSYRGSNYGYTF | TGTGCCAGCAGCTCATACAGGGGCTCGAACTATGGCTACACCTTC